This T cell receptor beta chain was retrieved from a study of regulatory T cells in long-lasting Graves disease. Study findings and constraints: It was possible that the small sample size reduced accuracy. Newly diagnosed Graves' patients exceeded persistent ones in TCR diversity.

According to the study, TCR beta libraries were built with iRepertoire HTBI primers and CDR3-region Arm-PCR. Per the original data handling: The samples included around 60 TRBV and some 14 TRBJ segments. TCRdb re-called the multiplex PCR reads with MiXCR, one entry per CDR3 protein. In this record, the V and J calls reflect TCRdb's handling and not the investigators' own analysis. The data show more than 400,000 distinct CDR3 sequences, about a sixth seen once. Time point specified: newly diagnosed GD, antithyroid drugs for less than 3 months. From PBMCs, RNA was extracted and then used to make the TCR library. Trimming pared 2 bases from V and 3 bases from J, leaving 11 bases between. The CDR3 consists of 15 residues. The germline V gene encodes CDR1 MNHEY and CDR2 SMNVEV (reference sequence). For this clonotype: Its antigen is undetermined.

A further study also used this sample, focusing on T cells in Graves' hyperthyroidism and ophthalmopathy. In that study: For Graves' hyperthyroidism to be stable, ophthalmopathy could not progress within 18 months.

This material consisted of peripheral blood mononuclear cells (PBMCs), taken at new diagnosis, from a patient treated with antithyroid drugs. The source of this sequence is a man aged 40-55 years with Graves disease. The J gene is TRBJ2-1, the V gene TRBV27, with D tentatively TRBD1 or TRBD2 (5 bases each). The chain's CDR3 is CASSLPWGFYNEQFF. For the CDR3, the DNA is TGTGCCAGCAGTTTACCGTGGGGGTTCTACAATGAGCAGTTCTTC.